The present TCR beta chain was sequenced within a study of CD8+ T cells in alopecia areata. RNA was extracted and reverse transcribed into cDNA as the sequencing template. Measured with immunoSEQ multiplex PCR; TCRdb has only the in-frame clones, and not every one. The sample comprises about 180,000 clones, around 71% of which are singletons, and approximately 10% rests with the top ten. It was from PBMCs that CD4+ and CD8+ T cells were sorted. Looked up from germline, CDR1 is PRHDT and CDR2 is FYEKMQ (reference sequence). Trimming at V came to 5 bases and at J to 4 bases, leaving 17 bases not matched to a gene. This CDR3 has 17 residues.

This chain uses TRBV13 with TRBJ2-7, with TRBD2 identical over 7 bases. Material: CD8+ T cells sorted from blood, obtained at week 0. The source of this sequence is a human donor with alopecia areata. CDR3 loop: CASSLAGRVEVGYEQYF. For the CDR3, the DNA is TGTGCCAGCAGCCTCGCGGGGAGGGTCGAGGTCGGATACGAGCAGTACTTC.